This section outlines one T cell receptor beta chain sequence together with its context. Its antigen remains unidentified. The trim removed 3 bases at V and 3 bases at J, leaving 9 bases unmatched. Germline CDR1 and CDR2: SQVTM and ANQGSEA. This CDR3 is built from 16 residues. The sample belongs to a study of CD8+CD57+ T cells in acquired aplastic anemia. Study-level information: Healthy CD8+ samples averaged around 11 million reads. Findings and caveats of the study: No significant difference in CD8+ Simpson's diversity was found between patients and controls.

Investigators profiled TCR beta VDJ and CDR3 from genomic DNA template. TCRdb used MiXCR to reprocess the reads, holding one entry per CDR3 protein. This sample carries roughly 58,000 distinct CDR3 sequences, less than 65% of them seen once, and the ten largest clones take 2% to 3%. J is TRBJ1-2 and V is TRBV29-1, with 11 nucleotides matching TRBD1. Sequenced sample: sorted CD4+, CD8+, or CD8+CD57+ T cells (not recorded which) from PBMCs. This clonotype was obtained from a human donor in good health, serving as a control. In nucleotides, the CDR3 is TGCAGCGTTGATCCGGACAGGGGGCGAGCTGACTATGGCTACACCTTC. It specifies CSVDPDRGRADYGYTF.